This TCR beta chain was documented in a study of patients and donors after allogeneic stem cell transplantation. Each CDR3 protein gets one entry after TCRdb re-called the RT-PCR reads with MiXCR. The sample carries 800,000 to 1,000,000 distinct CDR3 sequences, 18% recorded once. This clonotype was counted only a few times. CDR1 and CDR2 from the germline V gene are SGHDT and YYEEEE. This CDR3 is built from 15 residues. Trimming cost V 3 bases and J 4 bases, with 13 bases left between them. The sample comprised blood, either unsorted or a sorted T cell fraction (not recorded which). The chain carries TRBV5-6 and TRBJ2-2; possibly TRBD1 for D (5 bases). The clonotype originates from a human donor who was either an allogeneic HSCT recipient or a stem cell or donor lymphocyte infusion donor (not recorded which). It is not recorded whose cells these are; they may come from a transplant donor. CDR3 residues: CASSWGPKGTGELFF. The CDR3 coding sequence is TGTGCCAGCAGCTGGGGCCCCAAGGGCACCGGGGAGCTGTTTTTT.